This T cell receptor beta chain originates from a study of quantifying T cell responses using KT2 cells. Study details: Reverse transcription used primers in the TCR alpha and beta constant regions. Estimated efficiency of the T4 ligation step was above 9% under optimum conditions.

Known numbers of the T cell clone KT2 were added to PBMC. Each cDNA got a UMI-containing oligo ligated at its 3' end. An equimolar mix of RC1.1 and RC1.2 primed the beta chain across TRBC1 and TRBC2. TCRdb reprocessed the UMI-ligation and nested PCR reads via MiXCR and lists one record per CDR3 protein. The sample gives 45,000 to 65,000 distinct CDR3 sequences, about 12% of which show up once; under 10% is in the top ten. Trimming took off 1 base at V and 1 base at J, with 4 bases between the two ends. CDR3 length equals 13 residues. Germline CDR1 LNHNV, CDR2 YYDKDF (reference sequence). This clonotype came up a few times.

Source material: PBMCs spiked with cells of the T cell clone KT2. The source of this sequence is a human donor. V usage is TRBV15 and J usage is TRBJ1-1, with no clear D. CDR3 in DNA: TGTGCCACCAGCAGAGCCGGGAACACTGAAGCTTTCTTT. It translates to CATSRAGNTEAFF.